Listed here is a single T cell receptor beta chain. Its antigen is as yet unknown. Second doses were pooled across both intervals (about 4 or about 12 weeks). This record comes from a study of T cell responses to AZD1222 COVID-19 vaccine. Whole-study findings and limits: With dominance at 160-218 and 743-854, vaccine-associated CD4 TCRs spanned spike. The number of AZD1222 recipients seropositive at baseline was only five or six. Repertoires were collected only later (after the peak T cell response had occurred).

The J segment lost 8 bases and the V segment lost 4 bases, leaving 12 bases of the junction unmatched. This CDR3 contains 15 residues. Germline V gene lookup returns CDR1 LGHNA and CDR2 YSLEER. The data were produced by immunoSEQ multiplex PCR, yet TCRdb's version contains in-frame clones alone and is incomplete. Of 40,000 to 55,000 clones listed, 85% to 90% are singletons. This chain joins TRBV4-3 and TRBJ1-2; 8 bases fit TRBD1. The source material was peripheral blood, sampled 28 days after the second AZD1222 dose. This clonotype was obtained from an adult who received the AZD1222 COVID-19 vaccine. Written as DNA, the CDR3 is TGCGCCAGCAGCCCAGGCGGCCAGGGGGCGGGAGGCTACACCTTC. It translates to CASSPGGQGAGGYTF.